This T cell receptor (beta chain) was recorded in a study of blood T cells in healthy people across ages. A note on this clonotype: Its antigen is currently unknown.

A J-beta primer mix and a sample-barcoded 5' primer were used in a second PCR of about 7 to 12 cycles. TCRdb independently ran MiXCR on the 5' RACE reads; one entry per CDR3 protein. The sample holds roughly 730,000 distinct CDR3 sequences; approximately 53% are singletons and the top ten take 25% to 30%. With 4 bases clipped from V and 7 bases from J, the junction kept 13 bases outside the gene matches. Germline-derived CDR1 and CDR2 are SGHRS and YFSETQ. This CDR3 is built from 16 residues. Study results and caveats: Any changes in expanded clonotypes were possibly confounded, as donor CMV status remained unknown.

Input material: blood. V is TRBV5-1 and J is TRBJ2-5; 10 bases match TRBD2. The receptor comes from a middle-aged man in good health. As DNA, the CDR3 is TGCGCCAGCAGCCCTGATGGACTAGCGGCAGGTGGGACCCAGTACTTC. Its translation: CASSPDGLAAGGTQYF.